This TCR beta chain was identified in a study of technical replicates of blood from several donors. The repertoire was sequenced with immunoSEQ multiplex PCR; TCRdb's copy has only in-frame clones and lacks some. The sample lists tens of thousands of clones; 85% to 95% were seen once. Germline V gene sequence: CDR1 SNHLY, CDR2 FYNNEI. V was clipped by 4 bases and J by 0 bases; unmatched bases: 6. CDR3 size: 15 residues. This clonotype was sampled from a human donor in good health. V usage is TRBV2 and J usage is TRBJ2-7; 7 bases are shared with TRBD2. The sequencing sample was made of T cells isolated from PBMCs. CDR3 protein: CASSGGRGDSYEQYF. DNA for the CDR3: TGTGCCAGCAGTGGGGGCCGGGGGGACTCCTACGAGCAGTACTTC.